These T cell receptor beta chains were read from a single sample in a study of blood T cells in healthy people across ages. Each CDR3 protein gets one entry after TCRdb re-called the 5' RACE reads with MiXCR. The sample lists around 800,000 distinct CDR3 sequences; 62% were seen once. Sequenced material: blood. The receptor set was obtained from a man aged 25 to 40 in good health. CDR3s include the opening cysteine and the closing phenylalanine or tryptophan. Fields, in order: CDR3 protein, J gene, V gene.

CSGIVSGGNTDTQYF	TRBJ2-3	TRBV20-1
CSASLGTGNYEQYF	.	TRBV20-1
CATSRDGGRNQPQHF	TRBJ1-5	TRBV15
CASLETGGQETQYF	TRBJ2-5	TRBV12-3/TRBV12-4
CSVEFSFPGGANVLTF	TRBJ2-6	TRBV29-1
CASSWGANYGYTF	TRBJ1-2	TRBV27
CATSDPGLLGYDEQFF	TRBJ2-1	TRBV24-1
CSVVGGGYNEQFF	TRBJ2-1	TRBV29-1
CASSYQGGQGIQYF	TRBJ2-4	TRBV6-5
CASSLAGTVLNQPQHF	TRBJ1-5	TRBV12-3/TRBV12-4
CATLESLSSYNSPLHF	TRBJ1-6	TRBV10-3